One and the same sample provided the 5 T cell receptor beta chains below, sequenced in a study of shared clonotypes between healthy human individuals. The data were produced by immunoSEQ multiplex PCR, yet TCRdb's version contains in-frame clones alone and is incomplete. This sample carries about 2.1 million clones, just over 90% of them seen once, and the ten largest clones take around 1.7%. Terminally differentiated effector memory CD45RA+ cells were excluded by CCR7 positive selection of CD45RO-negative cells. The sample taken for sequencing was naive CD8+ T cells from PBMCs. The origin of the receptors is a man aged 18 to 30 in good health. Some clones in this sample may be carry-over from other donors' samples.

About this clone: This CDR3 is also generated by other DNA sequences in the sample. The CDR3 loop reads CASSTSSYEQYF. The CDR3 DNA is TGTGCCAGTAGTACGAGCTCCTACGAGCAGTACTTC. The chain uses TRBV19 and TRBJ2-7; D uncertain. This CDR3 is 12 amino acids long. Germline CDR1 LNHDA, CDR2 SQIVND (reference sequence). Trimming removed 4 bases at V and 0 bases at J, with 4 bases between.

CDR3 bases: TGTGCCAGCAGTTTATTTCGACCAGCGAAAGTAGCCAAAAACATTCAGTACTTC. This encodes CASSLFRPAKVAKNIQYF. The rearrangement links TRBV28 to TRBJ2-4; D not certain. In germline, CDR1 is MDHEN, CDR2 SYDVKM. Trimming cost V 1 base and J 0 bases, with 16 bases left between them. CDR3 length: 18 residues.

The CDR3 region has the DNA TGTGCCAGCAGTTTTTTCCCCGCCGGTGGAAACACCATATATTTT. Residues: CASSFFPAGGNTIYF. This chain uses TRBV28 with TRBJ1-3; D is undetermined. Deletions cut 3 bases from V and 3 bases from J, with 12 bases between. The CDR3 covers 15 residues. CDR1 and CDR2 from the germline V gene are MDHEN and SYDVKM.

The chain uses TRBV7-9 and TRBJ2-1; D is unresolved. Deletions cut 5 bases from V and 6 bases from J, with 8 bases between. The V gene's germline CDR1 is SEHNR and CDR2 FQNEAQ (reference sequence). The CDR3 is 12 amino acids. CDR3 in DNA: TGTGCCAGCAGCCCCCTCCCCAATGAGCAGTTCTTC. This translates into CASSPLPNEQFF.

This chain joins TRBV5-1 and TRBJ1-1; 9 bases fit TRBD1. Unmatched junction bases numbered 4, after V lost 3 bases and J lost 4 bases. The germline V gene encodes CDR1 SGHRS and CDR2 YFSETQ. The CDR3 length is 14 residues. In DNA form, the CDR3 reads TGCGCCAGCAGCTCGTGGACAGGGGCCACTGAAGCTTTCTTT. Translation: CASSSWTGATEAFF.